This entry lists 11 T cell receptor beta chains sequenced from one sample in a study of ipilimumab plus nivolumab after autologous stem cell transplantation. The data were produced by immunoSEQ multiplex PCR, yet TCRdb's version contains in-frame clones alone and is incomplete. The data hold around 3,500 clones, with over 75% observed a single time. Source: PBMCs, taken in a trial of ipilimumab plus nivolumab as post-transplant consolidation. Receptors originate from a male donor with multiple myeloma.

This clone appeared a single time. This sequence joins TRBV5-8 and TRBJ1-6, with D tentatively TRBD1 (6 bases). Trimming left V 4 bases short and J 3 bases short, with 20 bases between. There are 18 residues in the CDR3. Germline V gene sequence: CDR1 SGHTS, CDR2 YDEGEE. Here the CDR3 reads CASSKSSDRQYYNSPLHF. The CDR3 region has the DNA TGTGCCAGCAGCAAAAGTTCGGACAGACAATACTATAATTCACCCCTCCACTTT. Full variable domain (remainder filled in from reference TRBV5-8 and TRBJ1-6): EAGVTQSPTHLIKTRGQQATLRCSPISGHTSVYWYQQALGLGLQFLLWYDEGEERNRGNFPPRFSGRQFPNYSSELNVNALELEDSALYLCASSKSSDRQYYNSPLHFGNGTRLTVT.

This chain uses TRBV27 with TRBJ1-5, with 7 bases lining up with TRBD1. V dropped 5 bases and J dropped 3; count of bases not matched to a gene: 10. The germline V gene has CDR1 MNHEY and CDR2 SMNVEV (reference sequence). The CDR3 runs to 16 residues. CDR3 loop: CASSRYRGDDNQPQHF. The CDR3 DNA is TGTGCCAGCAGTCGATACAGGGGAGACGACAATCAGCCCCAGCATTTT.

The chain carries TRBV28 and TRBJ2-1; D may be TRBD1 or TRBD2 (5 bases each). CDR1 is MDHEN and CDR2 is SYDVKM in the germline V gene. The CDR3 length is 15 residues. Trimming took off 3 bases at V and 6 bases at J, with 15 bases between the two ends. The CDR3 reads CASSFRGVSSNEQFF. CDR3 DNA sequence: TGTGCCAGCAGTTTCAGAGGGGTCTCCAGCAATGAGCAGTTCTTC.

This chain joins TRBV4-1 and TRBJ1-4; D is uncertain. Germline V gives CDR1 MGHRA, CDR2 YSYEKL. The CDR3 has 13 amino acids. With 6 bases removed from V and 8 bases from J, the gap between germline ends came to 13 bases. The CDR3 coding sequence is TGCGCCAGCAGTAGTTGGGGAGGGGAAAAACTGTTTTTT. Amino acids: CASSSWGGEKLFF.

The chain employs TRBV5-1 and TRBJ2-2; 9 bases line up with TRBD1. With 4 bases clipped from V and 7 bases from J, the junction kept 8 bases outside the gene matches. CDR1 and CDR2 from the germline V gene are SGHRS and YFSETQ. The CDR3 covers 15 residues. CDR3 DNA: TGCGCCAGCAGCCCTGGACAGGGGCAAGGCGGGGAGCTGTTTTTT. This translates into CASSPGQGQGGELFF.

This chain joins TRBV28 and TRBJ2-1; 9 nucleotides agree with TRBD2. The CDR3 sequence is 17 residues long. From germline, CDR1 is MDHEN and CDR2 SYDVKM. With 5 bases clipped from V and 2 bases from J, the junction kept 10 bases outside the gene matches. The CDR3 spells CASSPTREGLTYNEQFF. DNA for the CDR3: TGTGCCAGCAGTCCCACGCGGGAGGGCCTCACCTACAATGAGCAGTTCTTC.

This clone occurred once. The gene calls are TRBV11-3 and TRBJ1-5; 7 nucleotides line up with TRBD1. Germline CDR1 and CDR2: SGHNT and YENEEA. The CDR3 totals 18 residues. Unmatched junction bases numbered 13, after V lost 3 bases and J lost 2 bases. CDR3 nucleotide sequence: TGTGCCAGCAGCTTGGGAGGGGGCAATGCGAGGTGCAATCAGCCCCAGCATTTT. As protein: CASSLGGGNARCNQPQHF.

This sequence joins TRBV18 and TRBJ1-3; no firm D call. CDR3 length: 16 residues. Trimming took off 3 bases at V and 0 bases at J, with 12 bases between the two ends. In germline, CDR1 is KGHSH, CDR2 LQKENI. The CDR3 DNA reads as TGTGCCAGCTCACCCGTAGAGCTCCGCTCTGGAAACACCATATATTTT. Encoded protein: CASSPVELRSGNTIYF.

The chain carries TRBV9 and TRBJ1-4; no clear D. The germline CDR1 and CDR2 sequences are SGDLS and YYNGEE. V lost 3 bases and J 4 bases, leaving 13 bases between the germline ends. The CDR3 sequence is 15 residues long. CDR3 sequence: CASSEGMGNNEKLFF. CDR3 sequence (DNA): TGTGCCAGCAGCGAAGGGATGGGGAATAATGAAAAACTGTTTTTT.

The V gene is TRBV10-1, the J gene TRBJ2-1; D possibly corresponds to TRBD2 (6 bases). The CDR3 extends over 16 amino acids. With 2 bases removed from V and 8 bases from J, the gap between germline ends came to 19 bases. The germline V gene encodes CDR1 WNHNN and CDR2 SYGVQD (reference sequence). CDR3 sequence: CASSEAGPTSGYEQFF. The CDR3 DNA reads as TGCGCCAGCAGTGAGGCAGGCCCGACTAGTGGCTATGAGCAGTTCTTC.

CDR3 region: CASSTGQGFNYGYTF. DNA of the CDR3: TGTGCCAGTAGTACAGGACAGGGATTTAACTATGGCTACACCTTC. The chain couples TRBV19 to TRBJ1-2; 8 nucleotides align to TRBD1. V lost 4 bases to trimming and J lost 1 base; unmatched junction nucleotides: 5. The CDR3 has 15 residues. Germline CDR1 LNHDA, CDR2 SQIVND (reference sequence).